This T cell receptor beta chain is from a study of T cell repertoires in cytomegalovirus infection (dated by TCRdb to the late 2010s). Broadly, across the study: Recently identified HLA-C-restricted CMV epitopes, whose presentation resists viral immunomodulation, were targeted by peptide stimulations together with well-studied HLA-B-restricted epitopes. Donor HLA type was relevant to the analysis, as public TCR beta signatures indicated carriage of CMV infection together with the matching HLA type.

Sequencing used an Illumina HiSeq 1500. Starting from the raw public reads, TCRdb applied fastp trimming at Q25, assembled clones with MiXCR and retained in-frame beta chains. All rows with the same CDR3 protein become a single entry with the most common DNA and genes. This sample is represented by under 350,000 distinct CDR3 sequences; less than 25% of them were singletons. The top ten clones comprise about 21% of the sample. On this clonotype itself: It has no known antigen specificity. The junction departs from the called germline gene at one end, perhaps through a read error.

From cysteine to phenylalanine, the CDR3 is 14 amino acids long. Only the CDR3 DNA stays, 42 bases, in frame from base 1. From the germline V gene, CDR1 is MGHRA and CDR2 is YSYEKL. The intended sense of this specimen's treatment or condition label: in vitro stimulation with specific CMV peptide epitopes to enrich CMV-specific T cells. Broad study findings and their caveats: In both this cohort and an independent cohort of 352 donors, the cumulative frequency of public TCR beta family members distinguished carriers of CMV infection plus the relevant HLA type. The ex vivo response was dominated by HLA-C-restricted CMV-specific TCR beta clonotypes, and the single most frequent clonotype in two of eight donors was supplied by these HLA-C-restricted clonotypes.

This TCR was recovered from a human donor in good health (CMV status not recorded). Some clones in this sample may be carry-over from other donors' samples. The V and J genes are TRBV4-1 and TRBJ1-5; 9 middle bases align to TRBD1. The specimen comprised cultured PBMCs, sampled from culture after CMV antigen stimulation. The sequence in DNA is TGTGCCAGCACCCCCGGGACAGGGACATGGCCCCAGCATTTT. Translation gives CASTPGTGTWPQHF.